The rows below give T cell receptor beta chains drawn from one sample of a study of spatial heterogeneity in lung cancer. MiXCR, applied by TCRdb to the 5' RACE reads, yields one record per CDR3 protein. The sample includes some 38,000 distinct CDR3 sequences, roughly 7.4% of them seen just once. Sequenced here: PBMCs, sampled at surgery. Every receptor here comes from a male donor with early-stage non-small cell lung cancer. CDR3s include the opening cysteine and the closing phenylalanine or tryptophan. D genes are given only for firm matches. A clone size is listed for some rows: how often the clone was seen (once, few, many), or a class if it is expanded.

size: few
J: TRBJ2-3
D: .
V: TRBV6-5
DNA: TGTGGCACAAAGGGGGGAACCCAAACTAGCACAGATACGCAGTATTTT
CDR3: CGTKGGTQTSTDTQYF

size: many
J: TRBJ2-1
D: TRBD2
V: TRBV27
DNA: TGTGCCAGCAGCACATTACTAGCGGGAGGCTACAATGAGCAGTTCTTC
CDR3: CASSTLLAGGYNEQFF

size: many
J: TRBJ2-3
D: .
V: TRBV6-2/TRBV6-3
DNA: TGTGCCAGCAGGGTCGGGAGCACAGATACGCAGTATTTT
CDR3: CASRVGSTDTQYF

size: few
J: TRBJ1-2
D: .
V: TRBV6-1
DNA: TGTGCCAGCAGGAATACTGGAGTTGGGGGCTACACCTTC
CDR3: CASRNTGVGGYTF

size: many
J: TRBJ1-1
D: .
V: TRBV10-3
DNA: TGTGCCATCAGTGACTCCGGGACACCCAGAGGGGAAGCTTTCTTT
CDR3: CAISDSGTPRGEAFF

size: few
J: TRBJ2-5
D: .
V: TRBV19
DNA: TGTGCCAGTAGTGCTTTTCTTAGTGCGGCAGGGCAAGAGACCCAGTACTTC
CDR3: CASSAFLSAAGQETQYF

size: once
J: TRBJ1-5
D: .
V: TRBV21-1
DNA: TGTGCCAGCAGGGACAGGGGGCGGAGTAAGCCGAATCAGCCCCAGCATTTT
CDR3: CASRDRGRSKPNQPQHF

size: few
J: TRBJ1-3
D: .
V: TRBV11-2
DNA: TGTGCCAGCAGCGACCGCCGGGGCTCTGGAAACACCATATATTTT
CDR3: CASSDRRGSGNTIYF

size: many
J: TRBJ2-7
D: .
V: TRBV12-3/TRBV12-4
DNA: TGTGCCAGCAGTTTTAGCGATGGGGGCGACGAGCAGTACTTC
CDR3: CASSFSDGGDEQYF

size: many
J: TRBJ2-1
D: .
V: TRBV12-3/TRBV12-4
DNA: TGTGCCAGCAGCACCTACAATGAGCAGTTCTTC
CDR3: CASSTYNEQFF

size: many
J: TRBJ1-1
D: TRBD1
V: TRBV3-1
DNA: TGTGCCAGCAGCCTAGGGACAGAGAACACTGAAGCTTTCTTT
CDR3: CASSLGTENTEAFF

size: .
J: TRBJ2-3
D: .
V: TRBV7-8
DNA: TGTGCCAGCAGCTTAGAAGTAAGCACAGATACGCAGTATTTT
CDR3: CASSLEVSTDTQYF

size: many
J: TRBJ2-7
D: .
V: TRBV5-1
DNA: TGCGCCAGCAGCTTGGACGAGCTCCGGCAGTACTTC
CDR3: CASSLDELRQYF

size: many
J: TRBJ1-2
D: .
V: TRBV5-6
DNA: TGTGCCAGCAGCTTTCAGGGCTATGGCTACACCTTC
CDR3: CASSFQGYGYTF

size: many
J: TRBJ2-5
D: .
V: TRBV29-1
DNA: TGCAGCGTTGAAGGACAGGACATTGGGACCCAGTACTTC
CDR3: CSVEGQDIGTQYF

size: .
J: TRBJ2-2
D: TRBD2
V: TRBV4-3
DNA: TGCGCCAGCAGCCAAGAGACAGCGGGAGGCACCGGGGAGCTGTTTTTT
CDR3: CASSQETAGGTGELFF

size: .
J: TRBJ2-3
D: TRBD1
V: TRBV18
DNA: TGTGCCAGCTCACCAGTGGGACAGGCGGGCACAGATACGCAGTATTTT
CDR3: CASSPVGQAGTDTQYF

size: many
J: TRBJ1-1
D: .
V: TRBV28
DNA: TGTGCCAGCAGTCTACTTACCCGGTACATGAACACTGAAGCTTTCTTT
CDR3: CASSLLTRYMNTEAFF

size: many
J: TRBJ1-1
D: .
V: TRBV7-8
DNA: TGTGCCAGCAGCTTCGGTACGTTTGGCACTGAAGCTTTCTTT
CDR3: CASSFGTFGTEAFF

size: many
J: TRBJ2-7
D: .
V: TRBV5-1
DNA: TGCGCCAGCAGCTATGGACAAGCTCCCGAGCAGTACTTC
CDR3: CASSYGQAPEQYF

size: many
J: TRBJ1-2
D: .
V: TRBV28
DNA: TGTGCCAGCAGTTTAGGGGTGCGTGGCTACACCTTC
CDR3: CASSLGVRGYTF

size: many
J: TRBJ2-3
D: .
V: TRBV15
DNA: TGTGCCACCAGCAGAGATCTTGGAGATACGCAGTATTTT
CDR3: CATSRDLGDTQYF